This T cell receptor (beta chain) was sequenced during a study of patients and donors after allogeneic stem cell transplantation. This clonotype was seen only a few times. Each CDR3 protein is one row after TCRdb ran MiXCR on the RT-PCR reads. The sample has 900,000 to 1,000,000 distinct CDR3 sequences, roughly 18% seen once. The receptor was derived from a human donor who was either an allogeneic HSCT recipient or a stem cell or donor lymphocyte infusion donor (not recorded which). It is not recorded whose cells these are; they may come from a transplant donor. Sequencing was performed on blood, either unsorted or a sorted T cell fraction (not recorded which).

CDR3 in DNA: TGTGCCAGCAGCCAGAGGGGGACAGGGGGCGGGTCCGAGCAGTACTTC. Its protein product is CASSQRGTGGGSEQYF. V usage is TRBV3-1 and J usage is TRBJ2-7; TRBD1 aligns across 12 bases. Trimming took 3 bases from V and 6 from J; bases not matched to a gene: 9. CDR3 length: 16 amino acids. Looked up from germline, CDR1 is LGHDT and CDR2 is YNNKEL (reference sequence).